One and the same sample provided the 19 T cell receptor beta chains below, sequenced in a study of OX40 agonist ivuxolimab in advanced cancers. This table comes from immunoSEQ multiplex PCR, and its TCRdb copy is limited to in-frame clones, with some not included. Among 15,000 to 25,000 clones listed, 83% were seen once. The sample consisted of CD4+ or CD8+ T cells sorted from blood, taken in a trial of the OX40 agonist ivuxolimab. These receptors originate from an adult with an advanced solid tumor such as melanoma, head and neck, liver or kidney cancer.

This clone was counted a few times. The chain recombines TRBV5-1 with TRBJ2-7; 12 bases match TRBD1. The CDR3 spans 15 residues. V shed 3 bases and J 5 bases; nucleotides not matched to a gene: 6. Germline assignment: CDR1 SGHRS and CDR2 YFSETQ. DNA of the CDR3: TGCGCCAGCAGCTCCCGGGACAGGGGGCACGACGAGCAGTACTTC. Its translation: CASSSRDRGHDEQYF.

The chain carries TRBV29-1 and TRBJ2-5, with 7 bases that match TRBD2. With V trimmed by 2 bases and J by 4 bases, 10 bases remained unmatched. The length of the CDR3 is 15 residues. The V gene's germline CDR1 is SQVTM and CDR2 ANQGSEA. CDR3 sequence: CSVEPRGNRGETQYF. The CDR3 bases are TGCAGCGTTGAACCGCGGGGGAATAGGGGAGAGACCCAGTACTTC.

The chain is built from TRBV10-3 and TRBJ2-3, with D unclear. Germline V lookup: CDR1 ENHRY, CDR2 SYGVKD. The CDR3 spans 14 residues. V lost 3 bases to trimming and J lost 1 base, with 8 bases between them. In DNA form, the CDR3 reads TGTGCCATCAGTGAAAGGGCTGGCACAGATACGCAGTATTTT. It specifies CAISERAGTDTQYF.

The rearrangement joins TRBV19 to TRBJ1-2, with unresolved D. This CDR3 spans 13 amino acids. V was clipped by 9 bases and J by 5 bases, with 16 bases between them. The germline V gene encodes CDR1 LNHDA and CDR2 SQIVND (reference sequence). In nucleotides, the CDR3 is TGTGCCAGCACGAATGGCCAGATGTATGGCTACACCTTC. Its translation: CASTNGQMYGYTF.

CDR3 region: CASSPGLAGARTGELFF. In DNA, the CDR3 is TGTGCCAGCAGCCCCGGACTAGCGGGGGCCCGCACCGGGGAGCTGTTTTTT. The genes are TRBV5-6 and TRBJ2-2, with 13 bases aligning to TRBD2. This CDR3 contains 17 residues. The ends lost 4 bases at V and 4 bases at J; junction bases unmatched: 7. CDR1 SGHDT and CDR2 YYEEEE come from the germline V gene.

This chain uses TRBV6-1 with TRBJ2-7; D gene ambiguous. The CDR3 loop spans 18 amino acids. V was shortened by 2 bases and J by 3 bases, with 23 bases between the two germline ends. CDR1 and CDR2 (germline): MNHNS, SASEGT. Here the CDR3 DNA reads TGTGCCAGCAGTGAACACGTCGCCCCAAATATGGGGTTCTACGAGCAGTACTTC. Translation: CASSEHVAPNMGFYEQYF.

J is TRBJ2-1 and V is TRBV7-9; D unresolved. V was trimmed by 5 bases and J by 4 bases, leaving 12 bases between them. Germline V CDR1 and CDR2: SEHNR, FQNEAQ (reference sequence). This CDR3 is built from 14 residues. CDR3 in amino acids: CASSPPAEYNEQFF. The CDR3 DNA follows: TGTGCCAGCAGCCCGCCGGCGGAATACAATGAGCAGTTCTTC.

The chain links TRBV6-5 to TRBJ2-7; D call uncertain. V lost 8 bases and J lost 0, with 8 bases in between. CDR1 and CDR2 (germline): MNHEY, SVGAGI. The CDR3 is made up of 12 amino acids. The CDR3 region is CASHRHSYEQYF. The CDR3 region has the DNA TGTGCCAGCCATCGCCACTCCTACGAGCAGTACTTC.

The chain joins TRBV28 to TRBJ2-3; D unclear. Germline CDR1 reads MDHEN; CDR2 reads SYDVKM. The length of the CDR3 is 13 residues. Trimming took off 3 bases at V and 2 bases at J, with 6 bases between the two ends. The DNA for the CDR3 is TGTGCCAGCAGTTTGCCGGACACAGATACGCAGTATTTT. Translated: CASSLPDTDTQYF. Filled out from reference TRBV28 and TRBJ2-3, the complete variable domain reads DVKVTQSSRYLVKRTGEKVFLECVQDMDHENMFWYRQDPGLGLRLIYFSYDVKMKEKGDIPEGYSVSREKKERFSLILESASTNQTSMYLCASSLPDTDTQYFGPGTRLTVL.

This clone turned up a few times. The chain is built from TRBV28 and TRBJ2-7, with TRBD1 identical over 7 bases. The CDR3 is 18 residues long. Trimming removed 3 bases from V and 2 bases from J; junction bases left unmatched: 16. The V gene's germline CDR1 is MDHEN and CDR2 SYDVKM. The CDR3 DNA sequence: TGTGCCAGCAGTTTCCTATCCGGTAGGGGGCACCTTACCTACGAGCAGTACTTC. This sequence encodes CASSFLSGRGHLTYEQYF. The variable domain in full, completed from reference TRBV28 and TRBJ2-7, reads DVKVTQSSRYLVKRTGEKVFLECVQDMDHENMFWYRQDPGLGLRLIYFSYDVKMKEKGDIPEGYSVSREKKERFSLILESASTNQTSMYLCASSFLSGRGHLTYEQYFGPGTRLTVT.

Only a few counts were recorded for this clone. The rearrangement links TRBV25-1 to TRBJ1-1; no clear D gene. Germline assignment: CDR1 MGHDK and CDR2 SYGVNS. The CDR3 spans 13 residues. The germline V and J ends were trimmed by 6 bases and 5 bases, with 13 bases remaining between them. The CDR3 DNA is TGTGCCAGCAGGCCGGGTTTAAGGACTGAAGCTTTCTTT. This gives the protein CASRPGLRTEAFF.

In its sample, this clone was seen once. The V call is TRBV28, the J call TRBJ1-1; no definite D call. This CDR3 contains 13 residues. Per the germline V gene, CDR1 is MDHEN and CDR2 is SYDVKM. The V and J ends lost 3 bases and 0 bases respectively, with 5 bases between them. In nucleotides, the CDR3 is TGTGCCAGCAGTTTGTTGGTGAACACTGAAGCTTTCTTT. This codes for CASSLLVNTEAFF.

CDR3 sequence reads: CSVSEGAGAFF. The CDR3 DNA sequence: TGCAGCGTTTCTGAGGGGGCCGGAGCTTTCTTT. J is TRBJ1-1 and V is TRBV29-1, with 7 bases that match TRBD1. Unmatched junction bases numbered 7, after V lost 5 bases and J lost 10 bases. CDR1 and CDR2 (germline): SQVTM, ANQGSEA. This CDR3 spans 11 amino acids.

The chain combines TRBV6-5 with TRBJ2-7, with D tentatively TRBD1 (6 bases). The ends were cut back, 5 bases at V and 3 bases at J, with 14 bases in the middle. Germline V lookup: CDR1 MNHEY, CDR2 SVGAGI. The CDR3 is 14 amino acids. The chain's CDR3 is CASSPTGMVYEQYF. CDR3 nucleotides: TGTGCCAGCAGTCCTACAGGGATGGTCTACGAGCAGTACTTC.

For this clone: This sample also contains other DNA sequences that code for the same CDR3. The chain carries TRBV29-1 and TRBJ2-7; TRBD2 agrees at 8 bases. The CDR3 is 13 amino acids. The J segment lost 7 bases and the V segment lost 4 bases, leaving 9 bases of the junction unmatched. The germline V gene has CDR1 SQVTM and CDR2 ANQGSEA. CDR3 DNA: TGCAGCGTTGGGGGAGCGGGGGCGGGGGAGCAGTACTTC. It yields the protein CSVGGAGAGEQYF.

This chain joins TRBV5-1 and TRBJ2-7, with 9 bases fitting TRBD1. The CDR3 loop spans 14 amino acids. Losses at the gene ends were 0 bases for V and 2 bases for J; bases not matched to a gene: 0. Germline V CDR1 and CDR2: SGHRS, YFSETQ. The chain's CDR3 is CASSLGQGAYEQYF. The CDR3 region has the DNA TGCGCCAGCAGCTTGGGACAGGGGGCCTACGAGCAGTACTTC.

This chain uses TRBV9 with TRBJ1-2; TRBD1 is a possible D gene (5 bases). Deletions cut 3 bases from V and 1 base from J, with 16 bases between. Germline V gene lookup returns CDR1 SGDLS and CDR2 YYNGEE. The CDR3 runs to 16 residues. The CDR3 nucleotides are TGTGCCAGCAGCGGCCGGGACCGGAGTCATAACTATGGCTACACCTTC. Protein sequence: CASSGRDRSHNYGYTF.

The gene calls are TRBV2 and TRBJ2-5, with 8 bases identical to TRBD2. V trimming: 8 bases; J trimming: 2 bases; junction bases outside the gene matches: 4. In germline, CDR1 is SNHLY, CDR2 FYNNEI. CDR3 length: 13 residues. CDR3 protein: CASVTSEQETQYF. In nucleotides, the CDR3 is TGTGCCAGCGTGACTAGCGAGCAAGAGACCCAGTACTTC. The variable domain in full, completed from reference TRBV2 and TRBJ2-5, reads EPEVTQTPSHQVTQMGQEVILRCVPISNHLYFYWYRQILGQKVEFLVSFYNNEISEKSEIFDDQFSVERPDGSNFTLKIRSTKLEDSAMYFCASVTSEQETQYFGPGTRLLVL.

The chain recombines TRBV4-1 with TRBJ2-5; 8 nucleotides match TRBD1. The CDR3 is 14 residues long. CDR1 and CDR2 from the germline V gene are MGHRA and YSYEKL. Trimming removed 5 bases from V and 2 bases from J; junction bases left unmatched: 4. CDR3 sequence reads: CASSFGTGQETQYF. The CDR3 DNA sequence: TGCGCCAGCAGCTTTGGGACAGGTCAAGAGACCCAGTACTTC.